The clone carrying this TCR beta chain was counted between two and nine times. Its antigen is currently unknown. This entry is derived from a study of T cells in Graves' hyperthyroidism and ophthalmopathy. Study-level background: Blood was drawn when the patient was first diagnosed and still untreated.

Study findings and constraints: Blood samples included most of the expanded thyroid clonotypes exceeding 0.001.

Any patient presenting with uncontrolled infection, other autoimmune disease, pregnancy or lactation was left out. Diagnoses were made from clinical symptoms, serum measures (thyroxine and TRAb), thyroid ultrasound and orbital computed tomography. CDR1 is LGHNA and CDR2 is YSLEER in the germline V gene. The CDR3 totals 16 residues. Trimming took 0 bases from V and 8 from J, leaving 19 bases between them. The investigators amplified TCR beta CDR3 regions from RNA transcripts. RT-PCR in the first round (using the HTBI primer set) targeted the TCR CDR3. TCRdb re-analysed the multiplex PCR reads in MiXCR, keeping a single row per CDR3 protein. The data contain a few hundred thousand distinct CDR3 sequences, about 13% of them singletons.

The TCR originated in a woman younger than 30 with Graves' hyperthyroidism. This chain connects TRBV4-3 to TRBJ1-2; D might be TRBD1 (5 bases). The sample consisted of blood. CDR3 sequence: CASSQDKGGAIRGYTF. The DNA for the CDR3 is TGCGCCAGCAGCCAAGATAAGGGAGGGGCGATAAGAGGCTACACCTTC.